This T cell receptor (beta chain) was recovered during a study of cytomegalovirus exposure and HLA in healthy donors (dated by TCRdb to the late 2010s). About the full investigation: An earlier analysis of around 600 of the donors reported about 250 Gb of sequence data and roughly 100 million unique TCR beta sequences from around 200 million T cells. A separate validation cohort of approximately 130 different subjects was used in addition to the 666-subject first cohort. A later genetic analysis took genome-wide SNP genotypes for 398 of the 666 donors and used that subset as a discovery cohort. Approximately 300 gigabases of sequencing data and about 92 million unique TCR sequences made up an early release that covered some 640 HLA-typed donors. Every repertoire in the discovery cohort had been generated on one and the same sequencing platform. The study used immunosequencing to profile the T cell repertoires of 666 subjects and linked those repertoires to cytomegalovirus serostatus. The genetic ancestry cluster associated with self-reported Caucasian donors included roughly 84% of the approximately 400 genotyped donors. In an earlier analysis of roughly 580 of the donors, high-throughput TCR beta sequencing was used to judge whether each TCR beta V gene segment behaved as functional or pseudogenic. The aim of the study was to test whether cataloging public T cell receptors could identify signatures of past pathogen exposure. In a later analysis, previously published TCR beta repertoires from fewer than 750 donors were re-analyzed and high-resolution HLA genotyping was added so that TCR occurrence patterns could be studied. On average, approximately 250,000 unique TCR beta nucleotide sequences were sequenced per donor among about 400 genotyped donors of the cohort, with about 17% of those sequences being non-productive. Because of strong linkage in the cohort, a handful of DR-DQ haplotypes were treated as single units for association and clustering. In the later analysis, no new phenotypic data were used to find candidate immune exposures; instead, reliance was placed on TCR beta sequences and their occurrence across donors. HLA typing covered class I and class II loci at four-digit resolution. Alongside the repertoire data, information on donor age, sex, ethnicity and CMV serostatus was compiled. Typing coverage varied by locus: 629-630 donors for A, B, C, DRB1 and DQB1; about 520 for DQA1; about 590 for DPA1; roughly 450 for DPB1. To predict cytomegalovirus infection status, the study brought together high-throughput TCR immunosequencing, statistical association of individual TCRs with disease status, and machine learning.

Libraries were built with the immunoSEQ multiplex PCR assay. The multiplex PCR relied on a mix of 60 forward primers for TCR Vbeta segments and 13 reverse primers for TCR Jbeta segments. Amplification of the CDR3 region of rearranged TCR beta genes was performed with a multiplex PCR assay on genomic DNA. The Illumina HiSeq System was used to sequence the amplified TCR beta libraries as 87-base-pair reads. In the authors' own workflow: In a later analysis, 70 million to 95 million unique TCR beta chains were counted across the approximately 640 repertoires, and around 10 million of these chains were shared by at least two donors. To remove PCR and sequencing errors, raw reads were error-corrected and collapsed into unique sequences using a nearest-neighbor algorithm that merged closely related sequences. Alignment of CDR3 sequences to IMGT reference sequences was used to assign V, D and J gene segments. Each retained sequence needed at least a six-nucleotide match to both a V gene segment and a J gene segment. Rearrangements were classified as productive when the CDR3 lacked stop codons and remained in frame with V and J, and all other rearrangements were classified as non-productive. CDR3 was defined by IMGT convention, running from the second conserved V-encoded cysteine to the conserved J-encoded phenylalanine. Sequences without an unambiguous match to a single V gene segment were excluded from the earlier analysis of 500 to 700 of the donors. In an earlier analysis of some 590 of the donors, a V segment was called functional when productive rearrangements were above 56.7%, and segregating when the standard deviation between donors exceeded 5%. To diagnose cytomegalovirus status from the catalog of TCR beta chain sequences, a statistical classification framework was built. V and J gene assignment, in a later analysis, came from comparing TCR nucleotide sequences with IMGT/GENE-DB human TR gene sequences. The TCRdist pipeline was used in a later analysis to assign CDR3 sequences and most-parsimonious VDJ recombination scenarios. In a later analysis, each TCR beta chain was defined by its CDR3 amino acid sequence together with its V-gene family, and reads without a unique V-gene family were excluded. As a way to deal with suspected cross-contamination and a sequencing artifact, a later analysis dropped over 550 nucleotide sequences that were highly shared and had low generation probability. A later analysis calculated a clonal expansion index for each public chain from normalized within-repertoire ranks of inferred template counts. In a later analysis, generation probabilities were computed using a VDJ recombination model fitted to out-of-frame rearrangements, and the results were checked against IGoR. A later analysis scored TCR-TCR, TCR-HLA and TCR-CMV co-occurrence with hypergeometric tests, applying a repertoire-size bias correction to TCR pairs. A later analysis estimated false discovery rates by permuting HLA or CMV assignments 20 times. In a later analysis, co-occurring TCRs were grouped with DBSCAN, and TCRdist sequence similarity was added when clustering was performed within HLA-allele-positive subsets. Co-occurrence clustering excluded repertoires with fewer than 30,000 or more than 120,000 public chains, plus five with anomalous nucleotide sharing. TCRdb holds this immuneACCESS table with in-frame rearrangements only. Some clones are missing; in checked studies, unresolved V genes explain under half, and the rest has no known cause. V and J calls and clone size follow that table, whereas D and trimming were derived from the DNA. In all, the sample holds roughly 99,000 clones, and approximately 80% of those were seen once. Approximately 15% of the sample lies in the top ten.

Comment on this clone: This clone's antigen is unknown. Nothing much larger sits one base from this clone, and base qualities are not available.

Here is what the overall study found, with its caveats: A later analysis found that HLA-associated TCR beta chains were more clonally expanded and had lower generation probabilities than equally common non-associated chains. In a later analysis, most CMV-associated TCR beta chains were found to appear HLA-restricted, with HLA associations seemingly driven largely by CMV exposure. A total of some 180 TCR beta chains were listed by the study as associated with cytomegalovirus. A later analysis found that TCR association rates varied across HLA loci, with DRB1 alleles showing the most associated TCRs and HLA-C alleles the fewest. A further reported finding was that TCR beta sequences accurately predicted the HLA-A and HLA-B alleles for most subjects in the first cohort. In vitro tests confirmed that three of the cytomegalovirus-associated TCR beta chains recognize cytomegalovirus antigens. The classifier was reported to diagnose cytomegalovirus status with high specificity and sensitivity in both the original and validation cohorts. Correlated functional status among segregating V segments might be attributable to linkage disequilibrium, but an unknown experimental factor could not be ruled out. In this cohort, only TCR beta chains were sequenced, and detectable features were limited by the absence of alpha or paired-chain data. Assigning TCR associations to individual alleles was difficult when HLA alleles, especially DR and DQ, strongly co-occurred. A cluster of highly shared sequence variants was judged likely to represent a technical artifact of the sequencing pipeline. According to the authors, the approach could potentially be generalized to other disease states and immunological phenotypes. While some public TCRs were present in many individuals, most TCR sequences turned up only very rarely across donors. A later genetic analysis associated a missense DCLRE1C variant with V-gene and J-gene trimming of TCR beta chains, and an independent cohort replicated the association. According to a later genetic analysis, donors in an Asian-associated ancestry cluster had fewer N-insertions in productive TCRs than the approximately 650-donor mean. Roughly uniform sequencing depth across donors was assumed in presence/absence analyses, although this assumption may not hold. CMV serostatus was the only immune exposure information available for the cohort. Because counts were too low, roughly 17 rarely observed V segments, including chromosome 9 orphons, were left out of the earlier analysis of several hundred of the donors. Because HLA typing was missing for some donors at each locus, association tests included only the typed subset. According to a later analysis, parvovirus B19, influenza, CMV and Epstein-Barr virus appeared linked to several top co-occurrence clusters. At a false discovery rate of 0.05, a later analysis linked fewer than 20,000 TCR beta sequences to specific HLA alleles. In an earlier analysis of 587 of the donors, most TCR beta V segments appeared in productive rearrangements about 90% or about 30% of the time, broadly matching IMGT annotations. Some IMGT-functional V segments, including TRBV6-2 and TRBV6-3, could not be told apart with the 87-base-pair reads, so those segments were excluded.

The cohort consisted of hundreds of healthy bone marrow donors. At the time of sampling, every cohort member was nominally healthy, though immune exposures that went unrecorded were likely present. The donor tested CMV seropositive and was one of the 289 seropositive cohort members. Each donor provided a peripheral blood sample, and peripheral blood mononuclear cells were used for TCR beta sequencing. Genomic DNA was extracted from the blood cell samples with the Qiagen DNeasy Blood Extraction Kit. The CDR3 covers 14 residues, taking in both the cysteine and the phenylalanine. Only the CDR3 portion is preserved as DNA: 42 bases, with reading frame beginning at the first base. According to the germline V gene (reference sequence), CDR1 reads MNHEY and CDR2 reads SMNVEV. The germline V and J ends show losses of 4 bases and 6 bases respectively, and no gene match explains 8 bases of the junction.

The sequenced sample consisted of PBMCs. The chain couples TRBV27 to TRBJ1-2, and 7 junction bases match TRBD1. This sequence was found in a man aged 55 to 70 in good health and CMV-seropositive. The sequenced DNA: TGTGCCAGCAGTTGGTTGGCAGGGGGAGATGGCTACACCTTC. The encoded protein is CASSWLAGGDGYTF.